These 21 T cell receptor beta chains came from one sample sequenced in a study of cytomegalovirus exposure and HLA in healthy donors. The protocol was immunoSEQ multiplex PCR, while the TCRdb copy is restricted to in-frame clones and leaves out a portion. Of approximately 300,000 clones detected, 80% to 90% appear once; the ten largest clones hold around 0.84%. Sequencing input: PBMCs. Receptors originate from a woman aged 18-29 years in good health and CMV-seronegative.

This chain connects TRBV7-3 to TRBJ2-2; 10 positions agree with TRBD1. CDR1 is SGHTA, CDR2 FQGTGA, per germline. The CDR3 extends over 14 amino acids. J was trimmed by 5 bases and V by 5 bases; bases with no gene match: 2. The CDR3: CASSQGQGTGELFF. CDR3 bases: TGTGCCAGCAGCCAGGGACAGGGGACCGGGGAGCTGTTTTTT.

The chain combines TRBV7-7 with TRBJ2-2; D is perhaps TRBD2 (6 bases). Germline V gene lookup returns CDR1 SSHAT and CDR2 FNYEAQ (reference sequence). Trimming pared 5 bases from V and 6 bases from J, leaving 19 bases between. The CDR3 is 16 amino acids. The CDR3 reads CASSPHGTPLSGELFF. The CDR3, as DNA: TGTGCCAGCAGCCCCCACGGGACTCCCCTTTCCGGGGAGCTGTTTTTT.

J is TRBJ2-3 and V is TRBV10-3; D might be TRBD1 (6 bases). Germline V gives CDR1 ENHRY, CDR2 SYGVKD. This CDR3 contains 14 residues. Trimming removed 6 bases at V and 2 bases at J, with 12 bases between. CDR3 sequence reads: CAISPGDLTDTQYF. As DNA, the CDR3 is TGTGCCATCAGCCCAGGGGATCTCACAGATACGCAGTATTTT.

This rearrangement joins TRBV30 to TRBJ2-1; 10 bases align to TRBD2. Trimming at V came to 3 bases and at J to 9 bases, leaving 8 bases not matched to a gene. The germline V gene has CDR1 GTSNPN and CDR2 SVGIG (reference sequence). This CDR3 region has 14 residues. Here the CDR3 reads CAWRTAGGPGEQFF. The CDR3 nucleotides read TGTGCCTGGAGGACAGCGGGAGGGCCTGGTGAGCAGTTCTTC.

The chain recombines TRBV4-3 with TRBJ2-7; TRBD2 agrees at 7 bases. Per the germline V gene, CDR1 is LGHNA and CDR2 is YSLEER. Trimming took 0 bases from V and 5 from J; bases not matched to a gene: 13. This CDR3 has 17 amino acids. DNA for the CDR3: TGCGCCAGCAGCCAAGATACCCTGGCGGGAGCGAGAAACGAGCAGTACTTC. Its protein is CASSQDTLAGARNEQYF.

In its sample, this clone was seen once. The chain uses TRBV15 and TRBJ2-2, with TRBD1 matching over 7 bases. V shed 4 bases, J shed 3 bases, and the junction held 5 bases outside the gene matches. This CDR3 is 15 amino acids long. Per germline, CDR1 LNHNV and CDR2 YYDKDF (reference sequence). The CDR3 nucleotides are TGTGCCACCAGCAATGTGGGACAGCACACCGGGGAGCTGTTTTTT. This encodes CATSNVGQHTGELFF.

V usage is TRBV27 and J usage is TRBJ2-4; 7 bases fit TRBD1. CDR1 and CDR2 (germline): MNHEY, SMNVEV (reference sequence). The CDR3 consists of 16 residues. V shed 5 bases and J 1 base; nucleotides not matched to a gene: 8. In DNA form, the CDR3 reads TGTGCCAGCAGTGGGTGGGGCAGGGGGGCCAAAAACATTCAGTACTTC. Translation gives CASSGWGRGAKNIQYF.

The V and J genes are TRBV28 and TRBJ2-7, with 13 bases lining up with TRBD2. V shed 6 bases, J shed 3 bases, and the junction held 14 bases outside the gene matches. Germline loops: CDR1 MDHEN, CDR2 SYDVKM. The CDR3 totals 18 residues. CDR3 in DNA: TGTGCCAGCAGCCTCACACCGGGACTAGCGGGAAGGCGCTACGAGCAGTACTTC. The encoded protein is CASSLTPGLAGRRYEQYF.

The chain joins TRBV15 to TRBJ2-7, with a weak D call TRBD2 (6 bases). Germline loops: CDR1 LNHNV, CDR2 YYDKDF (reference sequence). The V gene lost 7 bases and the J gene lost 3 bases, with 16 bases spanning the gap. This CDR3 contains 14 residues. CDR3 in amino acids: CATTTDLGGYEQYF. The DNA of the CDR3 is TGTGCCACCACGACCGATCTGGGGGGCTACGAGCAGTACTTC.

This clone came up a few times. V and J are TRBV2 and TRBJ1-2; maybe TRBD1 (6 bases). Trimming removed 6 bases at V and 3 bases at J, with 14 bases between. This CDR3 has 14 amino acids. Germline-derived CDR1 and CDR2 are SNHLY and FYNNEI. The CDR3 DNA is TGTGCCAGCAGACCCGGACAGAATTACTATGGCTACACCTTC. Translated: CASRPGQNYYGYTF.

The V and J genes are TRBV25-1 and TRBJ2-1; D gene unclear. This CDR3 is built from 14 residues. Germline assignment: CDR1 MGHDK and CDR2 SYGVNS. The germline V and J ends were trimmed by 6 bases and 4 bases, with 13 bases remaining between them. The CDR3, as DNA: TGTGCCAGCAGCACCACCGCGGTTTACAATGAGCAGTTCTTC. Translated, it gives CASSTTAVYNEQFF.

The chain joins TRBV18 to TRBJ2-7; D is undetermined. The CDR3 sequence is 15 residues long. Germline CDR1 reads KGHSH; CDR2 reads LQKENI. The ends were cut back, 2 bases at V and 3 bases at J, with 14 bases in the middle. The CDR3, as DNA: TGTGCCAGCTCACCATTTGAAATGAGGATCTACGAGCAGTACTTC. This encodes CASSPFEMRIYEQYF. The whole variable domain, filled in from reference TRBV18 and TRBJ2-7, reads NAGVMQNPRHLVRRRGQEARLRCSPMKGHSHVYWYRQLPEEGLKFMVYLQKENIIDESGMPKERFSAEFPKEGPSILRIQQVVRGDSAAYFCASSPFEMRIYEQYFGPGTRLTVT.

The rearrangement uses TRBV5-1 and TRBJ1-2, with 7 bases that match TRBD1. The germline V gene encodes CDR1 SGHRS and CDR2 YFSETQ. The CDR3 totals 18 residues. V trimming: 1 base; J trimming: 1 base; junction bases outside the gene matches: 13. The CDR3 is CASSLSVERGGDNYGYTF. In DNA form, the CDR3 reads TGCGCCAGCAGCTTGAGCGTTGAGAGAGGGGGCGATAACTATGGCTACACCTTC.

The chain links TRBV29-1 to TRBJ1-2, with D unresolved. CDR1 SQVTM and CDR2 ANQGSEA come from the germline V gene. The ends were cut back, 0 bases at V and 4 bases at J, with 12 bases in the middle. The CDR3 sequence is 14 residues long. The CDR3 DNA sequence: TGCAGCGTTGAAGACCTAGACGTACCCTATGGCTACACCTTC. This encodes CSVEDLDVPYGYTF.

The chain links TRBV20-1 to TRBJ1-3; D unresolved. The germline CDR1 and CDR2 sequences are DFQATT and SNEGSKA (reference sequence). Trimming took 7 bases from V and 6 from J, leaving 10 bases between them. The CDR3 totals 11 residues. The DNA for the CDR3 is TGCAGTGAGGAGAGGGAAAACACCATATATTTT. Translating gives CSEERENTIYF.

This chain joins TRBV19 and TRBJ1-2, with 9 bases fitting TRBD1. Germline CDR1 reads LNHDA; CDR2 reads SQIVND (reference sequence). The CDR3 covers 12 residues. The J segment lost 12 bases and the V segment lost 4 bases, leaving 6 bases of the junction unmatched. The chain's CDR3 is CASSRGQGVHTF. The DNA for the CDR3 is TGTGCCAGTAGTAGGGGACAGGGCGTCCACACCTTC.

This sequence joins TRBV2 and TRBJ2-7; TRBD1 matches at 10 bases. Germline V gives CDR1 SNHLY, CDR2 FYNNEI. Trimming at V came to 5 bases and at J to 3 bases, leaving 4 bases not matched to a gene. The CDR3 totals 14 residues. The CDR3 loop is CASSSGQGYYEQYF. The CDR3 DNA reads as TGTGCCAGCAGTTCGGGACAGGGGTACTACGAGCAGTACTTC.

The chain employs TRBV6-5 and TRBJ2-1, with 12 bases that match TRBD2. The CDR3 is 15 amino acids. CDR1 MNHEY and CDR2 SVGAGI come from the germline V gene. J was trimmed by 4 bases and V by 6 bases; bases with no gene match: 4. CDR3 DNA: TGTGCCAGCAGAACGACTAGCGGGAGTTACAATGAGCAGTTCTTC. Translated, it gives CASRTTSGSYNEQFF.

This chain links TRBV5-1 with TRBJ2-3; a weak D match, TRBD1 (5 bases). The CDR3 loop spans 13 amino acids. Germline V gene data show CDR1 as SGHRS and CDR2 as YFSETQ. V was pared by 0 bases and J by 9 bases, with 11 bases between. The CDR3 here is CASSLAGRSTQYF. The CDR3 bases are TGCGCCAGCAGCTTGGCAGGGCGTAGCACGCAGTATTTT.

The chain employs TRBV11-3 and TRBJ2-1, with TRBD1 matching over 7 bases. Germline V lookup: CDR1 SGHNT, CDR2 YENEEA. V shed 5 bases, J shed 0 bases, and the junction held 7 bases outside the gene matches. The CDR3 sequence is 16 residues long. CDR3 sequence: CASSGRTGSSYNEQFF. The CDR3 bases are TGTGCCAGCAGCGGGCGGACAGGCAGCTCCTACAATGAGCAGTTCTTC.

The J gene is TRBJ2-5, the V gene TRBV5-6; 9 positions agree with TRBD1. V gave up 4 bases and J gave up 2 bases; unmatched junction bases: 9. The CDR3 runs 16 residues. Germline lookup yields CDR1 SGHDT and CDR2 YYEEEE. Written as DNA, the CDR3 is TGTGCCAGCAGCAAAAGGACAGGGGCCCTTCAAGAGACCCAGTACTTC. Protein sequence: CASSKRTGALQETQYF.